One sample yielded the 28 T cell receptor beta chains listed below, sequenced in a study of blood T cell repertoires in COVID-19. Sequencing was performed with immunoSEQ multiplex PCR; in TCRdb, only in-frame clones are kept and a portion is missing. Here the sample spans fewer than 200,000 clones, over 80% being singletons. Source material: peripheral blood. Receptor source: a woman in her fifties or sixties with COVID-19, enrolled during active disease.

The rearrangement links TRBV10-3 to TRBJ1-6; D call uncertain. V was shortened by 3 bases and J by 2 bases, with 11 bases between the two germline ends. The CDR3 has 16 amino acids. Germline CDR1 ENHRY, CDR2 SYGVKD. In nucleotides, the CDR3 is TGTGCCATCAGTGACGTTGGGAGCACCTATAATTCACCCCTCCACTTT. This codes for CAISDVGSTYNSPLHF.

The chain links TRBV28 to TRBJ1-4; tentatively, D is TRBD1 (6 bases). The germline gives CDR1 MDHEN, CDR2 SYDVKM. The CDR3 consists of 14 residues. V was cut by 5 bases and J by 6 bases, with 13 bases left in between. The DNA of the CDR3 is TGTGCCAGCAGTGCCGGGGGGCTATATGAAAAACTGTTTTTT. It translates to CASSAGGLYEKLFF.

The chain uses TRBV11-2 and TRBJ2-4; D not resolved. The CDR3 is 15 residues long. The V gene's germline CDR1 is SGHAT and CDR2 FQNNGV. Trimming took 0 bases from V and 4 from J, leaving 10 bases between them. CDR3 amino acids: CASSLDLGGKNIQYF. CDR3 sequence (DNA): TGTGCCAGCAGCTTAGATCTAGGCGGAAAAAACATTCAGTACTTC.

The chain is built from TRBV15 and TRBJ2-1, with TRBD2 identical over 8 bases. V shed 6 bases, J shed 9 bases, and the junction held 7 bases outside the gene matches. The CDR3 spans 13 residues. From germline, CDR1 is LNHNV and CDR2 YYDKDF (reference sequence). This CDR3 reads CATRGAGVFEQFF. Here the CDR3 DNA reads TGTGCCACCAGAGGAGCGGGAGTTTTTGAGCAGTTCTTC.

The chain carries TRBV2 and TRBJ2-3, with 7 bases identical to TRBD2. From germline, CDR1 is SNHLY and CDR2 FYNNEI. This CDR3 is 14 amino acids long. The V segment lost 2 bases and the J segment 5 bases; nucleotides outside the gene matches: 4. CDR3 loop: CASSERLAVDTQYF. The CDR3 nucleotides are TGTGCCAGCAGTGAAAGGCTAGCGGTAGATACGCAGTATTTT. The complete variable domain, with remaining parts taken from reference TRBV2 and TRBJ2-3, reads EPEVTQTPSHQVTQMGQEVILRCVPISNHLYFYWYRQILGQKVEFLVSFYNNEISEKSEIFDDQFSVERPDGSNFTLKIRSTKLEDSAMYFCASSERLAVDTQYFGPGTRLTVL.

The chain uses TRBV10-3 and TRBJ1-4, with 7 nucleotides matching TRBD1. The V gene end was trimmed by 3 bases and the J gene end by 0 bases; junction bases not matched to a gene: 7. This CDR3 contains 17 residues. Germline V gives CDR1 ENHRY, CDR2 SYGVKD. The CDR3 nucleotides are TGTGCCATCAGTGATCCGGGACAGTCTGCAACTAATGAAAAACTGTTTTTT. It is translated as CAISDPGQSATNEKLFF.

This CDR3 is CASSEYRRGEQYV. The CDR3 DNA follows: TGTGCCAGCAGTGAATATCGTCGGGGCGAGCAGTACGTC. The chain has TRBV6-1 and TRBJ2-7; the D gene is possibly TRBD2 (5 bases). Germline V gene sequence: CDR1 MNHNS, CDR2 SASEGT. CDR3 length equals 13 residues. Trimming took 2 bases from V and 6 from J, leaving 11 bases between them.

V is TRBV15 and J is TRBJ1-2; 7 positions agree with TRBD1. Germline CDR1 reads LNHNV; CDR2 reads YYDKDF (reference sequence). This CDR3 contains 13 residues. V dropped 4 bases and J dropped 7; count of bases not matched to a gene: 6. The CDR3 spells CATSTTGQSGYTF. CDR3 bases: TGTGCCACCAGCACAACGGGACAGAGTGGCTACACCTTC. The full variable domain, with the rest looked up from reference TRBV15 and TRBJ1-2, is DAMVIQNPRYQVTQFGKPVTLSCSQTLNHNVMYWYQQKSSQAPKLLFHYYDKDFNNEADTPDNFQSRRPNTSFCFLDIRSPGLGDTAMYLCATSTTGQSGYTFGSGTRLTVV.

J is TRBJ2-3 and V is TRBV18, with 9 bases matching TRBD1. V trimming: 3 bases; J trimming: 8 bases; junction bases outside the gene matches: 9. CDR3 length: 15 residues. The V gene's germline CDR1 is KGHSH and CDR2 LQKENI. DNA for the CDR3: TGTGCCAGCTCACCGGACAGGGGTTCAACTCTTACGCAGTATTTT. It encodes CASSPDRGSTLTQYF.

The V and J genes are TRBV9 and TRBJ2-5; 9 nucleotides match TRBD1. The CDR3 is 17 residues long. The V and J ends lost 0 bases and 5 bases, in that order; junction bases with no gene match: 11. From germline, CDR1 is SGDLS and CDR2 YYNGEE. The CDR3 here is CASSVATGTGPSETQYF. CDR3 DNA sequence: TGTGCCAGCAGCGTAGCTACTGGGACAGGGCCGTCGGAGACCCAGTACTTC.

The chain uses TRBV5-1 and TRBJ1-1; D gene uncertain. The CDR3 runs to 14 residues. Germline lookup yields CDR1 SGHRS and CDR2 YFSETQ. V was cut by 4 bases and J by 6 bases, with 16 bases left in between. This chain's CDR3 is CASSPLLGDPEAFF. The CDR3 nucleotides read TGCGCCAGCAGCCCCCTCCTCGGGGATCCTGAAGCTTTCTTT.

The chain is built from TRBV7-9 and TRBJ2-7; the match to TRBD2 covers 9 bases. This CDR3 spans 16 amino acids. Unmatched junction bases numbered 14, after V lost 7 bases and J lost 4 bases. Germline values: CDR1 SEHNR, CDR2 FQNEAQ (reference sequence). CDR3 protein: CASTFQNLAGDYEQYF. The CDR3 DNA follows: TGTGCCAGCACCTTCCAAAATTTAGCGGGAGATTACGAGCAGTACTTC. The whole variable domain, remainder taken from reference TRBV7-9 and TRBJ2-7, is DTGVSQNPRHKITKRGQNVTFRCDPISEHNRLYWYRQTLGQGPEFLTYFQNEAQLEKSRLLSDRFSAERPKGSFSTLEIQRTEQGDSAMYLCASTFQNLAGDYEQYFGPGTRLTVT.

This chain connects TRBV19 to TRBJ2-1, with TRBD2 identical over 7 bases. With V trimmed by 6 bases and J by 8 bases, 7 bases remained unmatched. Germline V gives CDR1 LNHDA, CDR2 SQIVND (reference sequence). The CDR3 spans 13 residues. For the CDR3, the DNA is TGTGCCAGTAGAGGCTGGGGGAGGGATGAGCAGTTCTTC. Its translation: CASRGWGRDEQFF.

The chain recombines TRBV11-3 with TRBJ2-3; 7 positions agree with TRBD1. The trim removed 3 bases at V and 4 bases at J, leaving 4 bases unmatched. CDR1 and CDR2 from the germline V gene are SGHNT and YENEEA. The CDR3 is made up of 14 amino acids. The CDR3 spells CASSLGQNADTQYF. The CDR3 nucleotides are TGTGCCAGCAGCTTGGGACAGAATGCAGATACGCAGTATTTT. Complete variable domain (other parts from reference TRBV11-3 and TRBJ2-3): EAGVVQSPRYKIIEKKQPVAFWCNPISGHNTLYWYLQNLGQGPELLIRYENEEAVDDSQLPKDRFSAERLKGVDSTLKIQPAELGDSAVYLCASSLGQNADTQYFGPGTRLTVL.

This clone came up a few times. The chain joins TRBV27 to TRBJ2-5; D may be TRBD1 (6 bases). The CDR3 length is 14 residues. Germline lookup yields CDR1 MNHEY and CDR2 SMNVEV (reference sequence). The V gene lost 5 bases and the J gene lost 5 bases, with 15 bases spanning the gap. Here the CDR3 DNA reads TGTGCCAGCAGTCCACAGGGATCTCGGGAGACCCAGTACTTC. This sequence encodes CASSPQGSRETQYF.

The J gene is TRBJ2-7, the V gene TRBV7-3; TRBD2 is a possible D gene (5 bases). CDR1 SGHTA and CDR2 FQGTGA come from the germline V gene. V was cut by 1 base and J by 7 bases, with 14 bases left in between. The CDR3 has 14 residues. In DNA, the CDR3 is TGTGCCAGCAGCTTAAATGCGGCGGGTGAAGAGCAGTACTTC. Amino acid sequence: CASSLNAAGEEQYF.

V gene TRBV7-9 combines with J gene TRBJ1-1; D is ambiguous. This CDR3 is 15 amino acids long. With 7 bases removed from V and 0 bases from J, the gap between germline ends came to 15 bases. CDR1 SEHNR and CDR2 FQNEAQ come from the germline V gene (reference sequence). CDR3 amino acids: CASNNLRVMNTEAFF. The DNA for the CDR3 is TGTGCCAGCAATAACCTTCGGGTGATGAACACTGAAGCTTTCTTT.

The chain links TRBV6-5 to TRBJ1-2, with 9 bases matching TRBD1. Per germline, CDR1 MNHEY and CDR2 SVGAGI. The CDR3 runs 16 residues. The trim removed 2 bases at V and 8 bases at J, leaving 12 bases unmatched. Here the CDR3 reads CASSYRYFDRGKGYTF. CDR3 sequence (DNA): TGTGCCAGCAGTTACCGCTACTTCGACAGGGGGAAGGGCTACACCTTC.

V usage is TRBV28 and J usage is TRBJ2-7; TRBD2 agrees at 14 bases. The ends lost 1 base at V and 4 bases at J; junction bases unmatched: 12. Germline V gene data show CDR1 as MDHEN and CDR2 as SYDVKM. The CDR3 runs to 19 residues. The CDR3: CASSLFSPGTSGSSYEQYF. The CDR3, as DNA: TGTGCCAGCAGTTTATTCAGCCCAGGGACTAGCGGGAGTTCTTACGAGCAGTACTTC. Full variable domain (rest looked up from reference TRBV28 and TRBJ2-7): DVKVTQSSRYLVKRTGEKVFLECVQDMDHENMFWYRQDPGLGLRLIYFSYDVKMKEKGDIPEGYSVSREKKERFSLILESASTNQTSMYLCASSLFSPGTSGSSYEQYFGPGTRLTVT.

V and J are TRBV27 and TRBJ2-5; 8 nucleotides line up with TRBD1. The length of the CDR3 is 13 residues. Per the germline V gene, CDR1 is MNHEY and CDR2 is SMNVEV (reference sequence). V trimming: 4 bases; J trimming: 7 bases; junction bases outside the gene matches: 5. Written as DNA, the CDR3 is TGTGCCAGCAGTTCCACACAGGGGGGGACCCAGTACTTC. Encoded protein: CASSSTQGGTQYF.

The gene calls are TRBV7-6 and TRBJ2-3, with TRBD2 as a possible D gene (6 bases). V lost 5 bases to trimming and J lost 8 bases, with 8 bases between them. The CDR3 runs to 11 residues. The germline gives CDR1 SGHVS, CDR2 FNYEAQ. This CDR3 is CASSQGGTQYF. CDR3 in DNA: TGTGCCAGCAGCCAGGGAGGTACGCAGTATTTT.

The chain links TRBV5-8 to TRBJ1-1; no reliable D call. This CDR3 is built from 13 residues. V lost 8 bases and J lost 1, with 12 bases in between. Germline V gene lookup returns CDR1 SGHTS and CDR2 YDEGEE. This chain's CDR3 is CASNKFGNTEAFF. The CDR3 bases are TGTGCCAGTAATAAATTCGGGAACACTGAAGCTTTCTTT.

The rearrangement uses TRBV7-8 and TRBJ1-2; 8 bases match TRBD1. The junction had 10 bases not matched to a gene; V was cut back by 0 bases and J by 4 bases. CDR1 SGHVS and CDR2 FQNEAQ come from the germline V gene. The CDR3 spans 17 residues. CDR3 sequence reads: CASSLAVQGALSYGYTF. The CDR3 bases are TGTGCCAGCAGCTTAGCCGTTCAGGGGGCGCTCAGCTATGGCTACACCTTC.

V and J are TRBV28 and TRBJ2-1, with TRBD2 identical over 8 bases. The germline V gene encodes CDR1 MDHEN and CDR2 SYDVKM. This CDR3 has 14 amino acids. V was clipped by 6 bases and J by 4 bases; unmatched bases: 5. As DNA, the CDR3 is TGTGCCAGCAGATTACGGGAGGGATACAATGAGCAGTTCTTC. Its translation: CASRLREGYNEQFF.

The CDR3 DNA reads as TGTGCCAGTAGTATAGCAGGGCAGCCCCAGCATTTT. Translated, it gives CASSIAGQPQHF. V gene TRBV19 combines with J gene TRBJ1-5; possible D gene TRBD1, 5 bases. The CDR3 loop spans 12 amino acids. Germline V gives CDR1 LNHDA, CDR2 SQIVND (reference sequence). Trimming stripped 1 base from V and 7 bases from J, with 5 bases between.

Note on this clone: The sample carries other DNA sequences with the same CDR3. This chain joins TRBV5-1 and TRBJ1-2; D perhaps matches TRBD1 (5 bases). CDR1 and CDR2 (germline): SGHRS, YFSETQ. The V gene lost 4 bases and the J gene lost 2 bases, with 9 bases spanning the gap. CDR3 size: 13 residues. The CDR3 DNA reads TGCGCCAGCAGCCCCGACAGCAACTATGGCTACACCTTC. Translation gives CASSPDSNYGYTF.

This clone was seen a single time. J is TRBJ1-2 and V is TRBV3-1 (or the pseudogene TRBV3-2); 7 positions agree with TRBD1. The CDR3 runs to 15 residues. Germline CDR1 and CDR2: LGHDT and YNNKEL (reference sequence). V dropped 0 bases and J dropped 2; count of bases not matched to a gene: 3. The CDR3: CASSQEDRSNYGYTF. In DNA, the CDR3 is TGTGCCAGCAGCCAAGAGGACAGGAGCAACTATGGCTACACCTTC.

The rearrangement links TRBV2 to TRBJ2-7; 9 bases align to TRBD2. Germline-derived CDR1 and CDR2 are SNHLY and FYNNEI. The CDR3 consists of 14 residues. Germline trimming cut 6 bases from V and 5 bases from J; bases unmatched to any gene: 8. In DNA, the CDR3 is TGTGCCAGCAGCTCTCTAGCGGGGCCGCACGAGCAGTACTTC. It encodes CASSSLAGPHEQYF.